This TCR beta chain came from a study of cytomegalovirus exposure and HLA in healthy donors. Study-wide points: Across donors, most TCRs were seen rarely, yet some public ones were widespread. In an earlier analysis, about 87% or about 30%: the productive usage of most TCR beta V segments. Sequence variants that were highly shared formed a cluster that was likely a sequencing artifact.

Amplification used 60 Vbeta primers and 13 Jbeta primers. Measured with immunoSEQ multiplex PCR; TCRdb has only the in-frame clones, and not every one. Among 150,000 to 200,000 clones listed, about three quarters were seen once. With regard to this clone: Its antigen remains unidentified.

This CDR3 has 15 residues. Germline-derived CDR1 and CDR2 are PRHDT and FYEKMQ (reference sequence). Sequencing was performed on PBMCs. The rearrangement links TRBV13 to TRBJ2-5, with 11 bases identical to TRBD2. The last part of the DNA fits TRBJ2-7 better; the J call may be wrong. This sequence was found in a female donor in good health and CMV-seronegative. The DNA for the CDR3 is TGTGCCAGCAGCTCACTAGCGGGAGTTACCTACGAGCAGTACTTC. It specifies CASSSLAGVTYEQYF.